Each of the 5 T cell receptor beta chains below was sequenced from the same sample in a study of control samples from healthy donors and cancer patients. Clones were read by immunoSEQ multiplex PCR, and TCRdb kept only the in-frame ones, dropping some. The top ten clones hold about 12% of a sample with just over 150,000 clones, roughly 90% of them seen once. The source material was blood. All receptors derive from a man aged 25 to 40 in good health.

This clone was counted once. In nucleotides, the CDR3 is TGTGCCAGCAGCTTAAGCGGGGGGAACACTGAAGCTTTCTTT. This gives the protein CASSLSGGNTEAFF. This sequence joins TRBV7-3 and TRBJ1-1; D is perhaps TRBD1 (5 bases). CDR3 size: 14 residues. V was cut by 1 base and J by 1 base, with 7 bases left in between. The germline CDR1 and CDR2 sequences are SGHTA and FQGTGA.

Worth noting for this clone: Other DNA sequences in the sample encode the same CDR3. The chain links TRBV28 to TRBJ1-1; D not resolved. The CDR3 length is 11 residues. V dropped 4 bases and J dropped 2 bases, with 2 bases sitting between them. The germline gives CDR1 MDHEN, CDR2 SYDVKM. In DNA form, the CDR3 reads TGTGCCAGCAGTTCAAACACTGAAGCTTTCTTT. Translated: CASSSNTEAFF.

This clone was detected once. V usage is TRBV30 and J usage is TRBJ1-2; no clear D. In germline, CDR1 is GTSNPN, CDR2 SVGIG (reference sequence). V lost 7 bases and J lost 3, with 12 bases in between. The CDR3 has 12 residues. The CDR3 nucleotides read TGTGCCTTGACACGCTCCCACTATGGCTACACCTTC. Translating gives CALTRSHYGYTF.

The J gene is TRBJ1-5, the V gene TRBV27; 7 bases align to TRBD1. The length of the CDR3 is 14 residues. V gave up 5 bases and J gave up 4 bases; unmatched junction bases: 5. CDR1 is MNHEY and CDR2 is SMNVEV in the germline V gene (reference sequence). In DNA, the CDR3 is TGTGCCAGCAGTACCTCGACAGGGAATCAGCCCCAGCATTTT. The encoded protein is CASSTSTGNQPQHF.

The V gene is TRBV29-1, the J gene TRBJ2-5; D remains ambiguous. Between the trimmed V and J ends, which lost 3 bases and 4 bases, there was a span of 6 bases. The CDR3 is made up of 11 amino acids. Germline CDR1 and CDR2: SQVTM and ANQGSEA. Here the CDR3 reads CSVEDRETQYF. Here the CDR3 DNA reads TGCAGCGTTGAGGATAGAGAGACCCAGTACTTC.